Below, 23 T cell receptor beta chains from the same sample are listed, as sequenced in a study of blood T cell repertoires in COVID-19. Assay used: immunoSEQ multiplex PCR; TCRdb lists only in-frame clones, some missing. Here the sample spans about 200,000 clones, just under 85% being singletons. Sequencing used peripheral blood. These receptors were obtained from a woman in her fifties or sixties with active or convalescent COVID-19.

The chain employs TRBV5-4 and TRBJ1-1; TRBD1 agrees at 8 bases. The CDR3 runs to 16 residues. Trimming removed 4 bases from V and 4 bases from J; junction bases left unmatched: 12. Looked up from germline, CDR1 is SGHNT and CDR2 is YYREEE (reference sequence). The CDR3 DNA sequence: TGTGCCAGCAGCCCACCTATCGGGACAGGTAGCACTGAAGCTTTCTTT. Translation: CASSPPIGTGSTEAFF.

This rearrangement joins TRBV11-2 to TRBJ2-1; D may be TRBD1 (6 bases). The CDR3 runs to 18 residues. Germline CDR1 is SGHAT and CDR2 is FQNNGV. V lost 9 bases and J lost 8, with 32 bases in between. For the CDR3, the DNA is TGTGCCAGTTCCGTTTGGGGGCTAGACTTGCCCACGAGCGATGAGCAGTTCTTC. Translation: CASSVWGLDLPTSDEQFF.

The J gene is TRBJ2-6, the V gene TRBV2; tentatively, D is TRBD1 (6 bases). Trimming cost V 6 bases and J 0 bases, with 15 bases left between them. The CDR3 runs to 17 residues. Germline CDR1 SNHLY, CDR2 FYNNEI. This CDR3 reads CASRGTKTGSGANVLTF. As DNA, the CDR3 is TGTGCCAGCAGGGGGACAAAAACTGGCTCTGGGGCCAACGTCCTGACTTTC.

This chain joins TRBV11-1 and TRBJ2-5, with no clear D. V was pared by 2 bases and J by 1 base, with 8 bases between. The CDR3 sequence is 14 residues long. The germline V gene encodes CDR1 SGHAT and CDR2 FQDESV (reference sequence). The CDR3 DNA reads TGTGCCAGCAGCTTAAACTACCCCCAAGAGACCCAGTACTTC. Its protein product is CASSLNYPQETQYF. Full variable domain (outside the CDR3, taken from reference TRBV11-1 and TRBJ2-5): EAEVAQSPRYKITEKSQAVAFWCDPISGHATLYWYRQILGQGPELLVQFQDESVVDDSQLPKDRFSAERLKGVDSTLKIQPAELGDSAMYLCASSLNYPQETQYFGPGTRLLVL.

The J gene is TRBJ2-5, the V gene TRBV7-6; 10 bases are a match to TRBD2. Germline CDR1 SGHVS, CDR2 FNYEAQ. This CDR3 has 15 amino acids. The CDR3 is CAARRASGSGETQYF. CDR3 DNA sequence: TGTGCAGCTCGCCGGGCTAGCGGGAGTGGAGAGACCCAGTACTTC. Variable domain in full (rest from reference TRBV7-6 and TRBJ2-5): GAGVSQSPRYKVTKRGQDVALRCDPISGHVSLYWYRQALGQGPEFLTYFNYEAQQDKSGLPNDRFSAERPEGSISTLTIQRTEQRDSAMYRCAARRASGSGETQYFGPGTRLLVL.

V and J are TRBV29-1 and TRBJ1-4; 7 nucleotides line up with TRBD1. There are 18 residues in the CDR3. Unmatched junction bases numbered 14, after V lost 4 bases and J lost 0 bases. Germline CDR1 and CDR2: SQVTM and ANQGSEA. The CDR3 DNA reads TGCAGCGTTGGAGGGGGCAGGGGGGCGTTGACAACTAATGAAAAACTGTTTTTT. It specifies CSVGGGRGALTTNEKLFF. Together with reference TRBV29-1 and TRBJ1-4, the CDR3 gives the full variable domain: SAVISQKPSRDICQRGTSLTIQCQVDSQVTMMFWYRQQPGQSLTLIATANQGSEATYESGFVIDKFPISRPNLTFSTLTVSNMSPEDSSIYLCSVGGGRGALTTNEKLFFGSGTQLSVL.

The chain joins TRBV18 to TRBJ2-3; 12 bases align to TRBD1. The V gene's germline CDR1 is KGHSH and CDR2 LQKENI. This CDR3 is built from 15 residues. J gave up 3 bases and V 6 bases, and 4 bases lay outside the gene matches. The CDR3 nucleotides are TGTGCCAGCTCGCCGGGACAGGGGGCAACAGATACGCAGTATTTT. Protein product: CASSPGQGATDTQYF.

The chain carries TRBV2 and TRBJ2-1; maybe TRBD2 (6 bases). The CDR3 consists of 13 residues. Germline CDR1 and CDR2: SNHLY and FYNNEI. Deletions cut 6 bases from V and 3 bases from J, with 9 bases between. CDR3 sequence reads: CASSNSGYNEQFF. DNA of the CDR3: TGTGCCAGCAGCAATAGCGGCTACAATGAGCAGTTCTTC.

This clone has just a few counts. CDR3 coding DNA: TGTGCCAGCAGCTTAACCACAGGGGAGGACGGCTACACCTTC. Its translation is CASSLTTGEDGYTF. J is TRBJ1-2 and V is TRBV7-9; 7 nucleotides agree with TRBD1. This CDR3 is 14 amino acids long. The germline V gene encodes CDR1 SEHNR and CDR2 FQNEAQ (reference sequence). V lost 2 bases and J lost 8; bases outside the gene matches: 8.

The V call is TRBV2, the J call TRBJ1-2, with D uncertain. Germline loops: CDR1 SNHLY, CDR2 FYNNEI. The CDR3 has 12 amino acids. Trimming cost V 4 bases and J 4 bases, with 7 bases left between them. The CDR3 protein is CASSGTIYGYTF. The CDR3 nucleotides are TGTGCCAGCAGTGGAACAATCTATGGCTACACCTTC.

V and J are TRBV5-6 and TRBJ2-2, with a tentative D call TRBD1 (5 bases). CDR1 and CDR2 (germline): SGHDT, YYEEEE. Trimming pared 0 bases from V and 3 bases from J, leaving 6 bases between. This CDR3 contains 14 residues. CDR3: CASSLGQYTGELFF. The DNA for the CDR3 is TGTGCCAGCAGCTTGGGACAGTACACCGGGGAGCTGTTTTTT.

This chain uses TRBV5-1 with TRBJ1-2; 9 positions match TRBD1. This CDR3 has 15 amino acids. The ends lost 0 bases at V and 4 bases at J; junction bases unmatched: 4. Germline V gives CDR1 SGHRS, CDR2 YFSETQ. The CDR3 reads CASSLAGTGTYGYTF. As DNA, the CDR3 is TGCGCCAGCAGCTTGGCCGGGACAGGGACCTATGGCTACACCTTC.

Comment on this clone: At one end, the junction sequence differs from germline, possibly due to a read error. V gene TRBV5-1 combines with J gene TRBJ1-5; tentative D call: TRBD1 (5 bases). CDR3 length equals 15 residues. Per the germline V gene, CDR1 is SGHRS and CDR2 is YFSETQ. The CDR3 DNA is TGCGCCAGCAGCTTGGCGGGGGGTAGCTATCAGCCCCAGCATTTT. It yields the protein CASSLAGGSYQPQHF. The variable domain in full, completed from reference TRBV5-1 and TRBJ1-5, reads KAGVTQTPRYLIKTRGQQVTLSCSPISGHRSVSWYQQTPGQGLQFLFEYFSETQRNKGNFPGRFSGRQFSNSRSEMNVSTLELGDSALYLCASSLAGGSYQPQHFGDGTRLSIL.

This clone was seen only a few times. This chain connects TRBV30 to TRBJ1-1; D is possibly TRBD1 (5 bases). The CDR3 is 11 residues long. Germline-derived CDR1 and CDR2 are GTSNPN and SVGIG (reference sequence). Trimming pared 7 bases from V and 8 bases from J, leaving 14 bases between. In nucleotides, the CDR3 is TGTGCCTTAAAAGGGGTTTCCGAAGCTTTCTTT. Its protein product is CALKGVSEAFF. Combining the CDR3 with reference TRBV30 and TRBJ1-1 gives the whole variable domain SQTIHQWPATLVQPVGSPLSLECTVEGTSNPNLYWYRQAAGRGLQLLFYSVGIGQISSEVPQNLSASRPQDRQFILSSKKLLLSDSGFYLCALKGVSEAFFGQGTRLTVV.

This chain joins TRBV27 and TRBJ1-4, with 7 bases lining up with TRBD1. Germline values: CDR1 MNHEY, CDR2 SMNVEV (reference sequence). V lost 6 bases and J lost 4; bases outside the gene matches: 17. The CDR3 contains 18 residues. CDR3 amino acids: CASSSLLSRGTDNEKLFF. DNA for the CDR3: TGTGCCAGCAGCTCCCTATTGTCTAGGGGGACAGATAATGAAAAACTGTTTTTT.

This chain links TRBV5-1 with TRBJ2-4; 9 nucleotides agree with TRBD1. Germline V gene lookup returns CDR1 SGHRS and CDR2 YFSETQ. V lost 4 bases and J lost 8; bases outside the gene matches: 4. This CDR3 region has 13 residues. The CDR3 protein is CASSRGQGDIQYF. The CDR3 nucleotides are TGCGCCAGCAGCCGGGGACAGGGAGACATTCAGTACTTC.

Details on this clone: Other DNA sequences in the same sample also yield this CDR3. The gene calls are TRBV5-1 and TRBJ1-1; the D is unclear. The CDR3 loop spans 14 amino acids. V lost 0 bases to trimming and J lost 4 bases, with 10 bases between them. Germline V gene lookup returns CDR1 SGHRS and CDR2 YFSETQ. CDR3 bases: TGCGCCAGCAGCTTGGGCACGGGAGGCACTGAAGCTTTCTTT. Its translation is CASSLGTGGTEAFF.

The rearrangement joins TRBV3-1 (or the pseudogene TRBV3-2) to TRBJ1-5; D call uncertain. The germline gives CDR1 LGHDT, CDR2 YNNKEL (reference sequence). The CDR3 is 13 residues long. The V gene lost 1 base and the J gene lost 6 bases, with 7 bases spanning the gap. CDR3 in DNA: TGTGCCAGCAGCCAAGTCCGGGGTCAGCCCCAGCATTTT. Amino acid sequence: CASSQVRGQPQHF.

This clone was seen only once. The genes are TRBV28 and TRBJ1-2; maybe TRBD1 (6 bases). The CDR3 contains 16 residues. Trimming left V 6 bases short and J 5 bases short, with 22 bases between. The germline gives CDR1 MDHEN, CDR2 SYDVKM. The CDR3 loop is CASSGRHGTPKYGYTF. The CDR3 DNA reads TGTGCCAGCAGCGGTCGACACGGGACACCAAAATATGGCTACACCTTC.

The rearrangement uses TRBV9 and TRBJ1-6; tentative D call: TRBD1 (6 bases). Trimming removed 5 bases at V and 10 bases at J, with 22 bases between. This CDR3 region has 16 residues. CDR1 is SGDLS and CDR2 is YYNGEE in the germline V gene. For the CDR3, the DNA is TGTGCCAGCAGTCGGGACACAGGGCGCCAATACTCACCCCTCCACTTT. Amino acid sequence: CASSRDTGRQYSPLHF.

The J gene is TRBJ1-1, the V gene TRBV30; D is ambiguous. From germline, CDR1 is GTSNPN and CDR2 SVGIG (reference sequence). V was clipped by 5 bases and J by 4 bases, with 17 bases between them. The CDR3 is made up of 14 amino acids. For the CDR3, the DNA is TGTGCCTGGGACCGGGGAACAGCGGGCACTGAAGCTTTCTTT. It encodes CAWDRGTAGTEAFF.

Details on this clone: At the DNA level, this CDR3 is encoded by other sequences in the same sample as well. The chain joins TRBV5-1 to TRBJ1-5; 7 bases are a match to TRBD1. J lost 4 bases, V lost 0 bases, and 4 bases had no gene match. From germline, CDR1 is SGHRS and CDR2 YFSETQ. The length of the CDR3 is 15 residues. The CDR3 region is CASSLEGGGNQPQHF. In DNA form, the CDR3 reads TGCGCCAGCAGCTTGGAAGGGGGCGGGAATCAGCCCCAGCATTTT.

This chain uses TRBV3-1 (or the pseudogene TRBV3-2) with TRBJ1-2; TRBD1 agrees at 10 bases. Germline V gives CDR1 LGHDT, CDR2 YNNKEL (reference sequence). The CDR3 length is 15 residues. V was pared by 5 bases and J by 2 bases, with 5 bases of the junction left unmatched. The CDR3 sequence is CASSGRDRGNYGYTF. The CDR3, as DNA: TGTGCCAGCAGCGGCCGGGACAGGGGAAACTATGGCTACACCTTC.